The source of this TCR beta chain is a study of T cells in Graves' hyperthyroidism and ophthalmopathy. Overall study results and limits: The model's output predicted ophthalmopathy at a median of roughly 6 months prior to onset.

V was trimmed by 0 bases and J by 5 bases, leaving 16 bases between them. Germline CDR1 is SQVTM and CDR2 is ANQGSEA. The CDR3 covers 16 residues. In the case of this clonotype: The antigen is undetermined.

Newly diagnosed hyperthyroidism, duration under 2 months, in patients aged 18 to 65. Amplified regions were TCR beta CDR3 sequences from RNA transcripts. Initially, a first-round RT-PCR of the TCR CDR3 employed the HTBI primer set. TCRdb analysed the multiplex PCR reads with MiXCR anew, one entry per CDR3 protein. Among nearly 750,000 distinct CDR3 sequences listed, approximately 36% were seen once. The sample comprised blood. The rearrangement links TRBV29-1 to TRBJ1-4; no reliable D call. The receptor's source is a woman aged 40 to 50 with Graves' hyperthyroidism. CDR3 DNA sequence: TGCAGCGTTGAAGATGTTAGCGGGAACCACAATGAAAAACTGTTTTTT. Residues: CSVEDVSGNHNEKLFF.